A single sample gave rise to the 14 T cell receptor beta chains below, sequenced in a study of cytomegalovirus exposure and HLA in healthy donors. Both 60 Vbeta primers and 13 Jbeta primers went into the PCR. Clones were sequenced by immunoSEQ multiplex PCR, and TCRdb holds only the in-frame ones, with some missing. The sample has about 140,000 clones, approximately 82% seen once; the top ten hold more than 2.5%. Sequencing was carried out using PBMCs. Receptors originate from a man between 18 and 29 years old in good health and CMV-seropositive.

In nucleotides, the CDR3 is TGTGCCAGCAGCTTGAGGAGACAGGGGGCCGGGGAGCTGTTTTTT. This translates into CASSLRRQGAGELFF. This chain joins TRBV7-8 and TRBJ2-2; 9 bases align to TRBD1. Germline CDR1 and CDR2: SGHVS and FQNEAQ. This CDR3 has 15 amino acids. V lost 3 bases and J lost 6; bases outside the gene matches: 5.

V gene TRBV19 combines with J gene TRBJ2-1; 10 bases fit TRBD1. Germline V gene lookup returns CDR1 LNHDA and CDR2 SQIVND (reference sequence). The V gene end was trimmed by 7 bases and the J gene end by 6 bases; junction bases not matched to a gene: 3. The CDR3 is 13 amino acids. The CDR3 DNA is TGTGCCAGTATTAGGACAGGGGGCAATGAGCAGTTCTTC. Its translation is CASIRTGGNEQFF.

The chain couples TRBV19 to TRBJ1-5; perhaps TRBD1 as D (6 bases). The CDR3 is 12 amino acids. Trimming left V 5 bases short and J 9 bases short, with 11 bases between. Germline V gives CDR1 LNHDA, CDR2 SQIVND (reference sequence). CDR3 in DNA: TGTGCCAGTAGTCCAGGACAGCCGCCCCAGCATTTT. The encoded protein is CASSPGQPPQHF.

The CDR3 sequence: CASSEQGAMNTEAFF. For the CDR3, the DNA is TGTGCCAGCAGCGAACAGGGGGCGATGAACACTGAAGCTTTCTTT. This chain uses TRBV2 with TRBJ1-1; TRBD1 matches at 9 bases. Per the germline V gene, CDR1 is SNHLY and CDR2 is FYNNEI. The CDR3 runs to 15 residues. The V segment lost 6 bases and the J segment 0 bases; nucleotides outside the gene matches: 5. Filled out from reference TRBV2 and TRBJ1-1, the complete variable domain reads EPEVTQTPSHQVTQMGQEVILRCVPISNHLYFYWYRQILGQKVEFLVSFYNNEISEKSEIFDDQFSVERPDGSNFTLKIRSTKLEDSAMYFCASSEQGAMNTEAFFGQGTRLTVV.

This clone has only one observation. This chain links TRBV10-1 with TRBJ2-2; D remains unclear. Trimming removed 11 bases at V and 5 bases at J, with 18 bases between. Germline V gene data show CDR1 as WNHNN and CDR2 as SYGVQD (reference sequence). This CDR3 is 14 amino acids long. CDR3 DNA: TGCGCCGTTTCGGGTGCCCCTAGTACCGGGGAGCTGTTTTTT. As protein: CAVSGAPSTGELFF.

This sequence joins TRBV29-1 and TRBJ1-5; 9 nucleotides agree with TRBD1. The germline V gene encodes CDR1 SQVTM and CDR2 ANQGSEA. This CDR3 spans 14 amino acids. Trimming took 4 bases from V and 2 from J; bases not matched to a gene: 3. Written as DNA, the CDR3 is TGCAGCGTTGCGGGGGACAGGGGCAATCAGCCCCAGCATTTT. It translates to CSVAGDRGNQPQHF.

The V gene is TRBV9, the J gene TRBJ2-3; 7 bases agree with TRBD2. Looked up from germline, CDR1 is SGDLS and CDR2 is YYNGEE. V lost 1 base to trimming and J lost 0 bases; unmatched junction nucleotides: 5. The CDR3 totals 16 residues. The CDR3 DNA is TGTGCCAGCAGCGTAACAGCGGGGTATAGCACAGATACGCAGTATTTT. Translating it yields CASSVTAGYSTDTQYF.

The chain uses TRBV28 and TRBJ2-7, with TRBD1 matching over 9 bases. After removal of 4 bases from V and 9 bases from J, the junction contained 4 bases not matched to a gene. Germline V gene data show CDR1 as MDHEN and CDR2 as SYDVKM. CDR3 size: 12 residues. As DNA, the CDR3 is TGTGCCAGCAGTTCCGGGACAGGGAGGCAGTACTTC. Translating it yields CASSSGTGRQYF.

This clone showed up just a few times. CDR3 sequence reads: CASSLHSGRNYEQYF. In DNA, the CDR3 is TGTGCCAGCAGCCTTCATAGCGGGAGGAACTACGAGCAGTACTTC. The chain joins TRBV14 to TRBJ2-7; 10 bases agree with TRBD2. Per the germline V gene, CDR1 is SGHDN and CDR2 is FVKESK. The CDR3 loop spans 15 amino acids. V shed 4 bases and J 3 bases; nucleotides not matched to a gene: 6.

The rearrangement joins TRBV30 to TRBJ2-7; TRBD1 matches 8 bases. After removal of 2 bases from V and 6 bases from J, the junction contained 9 bases not matched to a gene. In germline, CDR1 is GTSNPN, CDR2 SVGIG (reference sequence). This CDR3 has 14 residues. DNA for the CDR3: TGTGCCTGGAGTTCCGACAGGGGTTATGGCGAGCAGTACTTC. Translating gives CAWSSDRGYGEQYF.

This clone has only a few counts. This chain joins TRBV6-5 and TRBJ1-1; D gene ambiguous. The CDR3 is made up of 16 amino acids. The V and J ends lost 0 bases and 1 base respectively, with 12 bases between them. The germline V gene encodes CDR1 MNHEY and CDR2 SVGAGI. Written as DNA, the CDR3 is TGTGCCAGCAGTTACTCGAGTCGGCGGCAGAACACTGAAGCTTTCTTT. This gives the protein CASSYSSRRQNTEAFF.

The chain employs TRBV9 and TRBJ2-7, with D tentatively TRBD2 (6 bases). The length of the CDR3 is 13 residues. V lost 4 bases to trimming and J lost 7 bases, with 15 bases between them. Germline CDR1 is SGDLS and CDR2 is YYNGEE. The CDR3 coding sequence is TGTGCCAGCAGCAGGGAGGTCCCGGGGGAGCAGTACTTC. Its translation: CASSREVPGEQYF.

This chain connects TRBV6-5 to TRBJ2-3; D is unclear. This CDR3 has 15 residues. With 6 bases removed from V and 4 bases from J, the gap between germline ends came to 17 bases. The V gene's germline CDR1 is MNHEY and CDR2 SVGAGI. The DNA of the CDR3 is TGTGCCAGCAGCCCCCGGCAGGTCAGAGCAGATACGCAGTATTTT. Its protein product is CASSPRQVRADTQYF.

The rearrangement links TRBV29-1 to TRBJ2-1, with TRBD2 matching 15 bases. CDR3 length: 17 amino acids. V was pared by 0 bases and J by 2 bases, with 2 bases of the junction left unmatched. Germline lookup yields CDR1 SQVTM and CDR2 ANQGSEA. The CDR3 here is CSVEDGLAGGPYNEQFF. The CDR3 bases are TGCAGCGTTGAAGATGGACTAGCGGGAGGGCCCTACAATGAGCAGTTCTTC.